Described below is a single TCR beta chain sequence and its context. This entry comes from a study of Graves' ophthalmopathy and Graves' hyperthyroidism. The CDR3 is 18 amino acids. The germline V gene has CDR1 MGHDK and CDR2 SYGVNS. Trimming removed 2 bases from V and 3 bases from J, with 23 bases in between. RNA transcripts provided the template for amplifying TCR beta CDR3 regions. First-round RT-PCR relied on HTBI primers, and a second-round multiplex PCR came next. TCRdb independently ran MiXCR on the multiplex PCR reads; one entry per CDR3 protein. The table lists about 740,000 distinct CDR3 sequences, roughly 40% of them singletons.

Sample: peripheral blood. This TCR derives from an adult man with Graves' ophthalmopathy. This chain connects TRBV25-1 to TRBJ2-7; possibly TRBD1 or TRBD2 for D (5 bases each). The CDR3 coding sequence is TGTGCCAGCAGTGAAAGAGGGGCTAACTCCCGCTCGATCTACGAGCAGTACTTC. This sequence encodes CASSERGANSRSIYEQYF.